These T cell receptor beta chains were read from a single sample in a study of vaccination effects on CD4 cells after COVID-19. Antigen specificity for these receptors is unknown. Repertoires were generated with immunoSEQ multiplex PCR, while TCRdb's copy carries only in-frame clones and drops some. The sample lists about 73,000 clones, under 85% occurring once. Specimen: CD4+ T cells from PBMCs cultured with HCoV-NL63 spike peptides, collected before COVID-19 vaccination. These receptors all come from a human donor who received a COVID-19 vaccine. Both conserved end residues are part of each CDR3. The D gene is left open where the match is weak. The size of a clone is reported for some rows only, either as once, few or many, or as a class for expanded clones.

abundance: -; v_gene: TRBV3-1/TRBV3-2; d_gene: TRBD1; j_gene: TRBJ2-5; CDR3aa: CASSPGQGASETQYF; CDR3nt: TGTGCCAGCAGCCCGGGACAGGGGGCTTCAGAGACCCAGTACTTC
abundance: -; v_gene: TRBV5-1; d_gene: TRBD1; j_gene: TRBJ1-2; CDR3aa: CASHAGTGGLGYTF; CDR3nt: TGCGCCAGTCACGCCGGGACAGGGGGCCTTGGCTACACCTTC
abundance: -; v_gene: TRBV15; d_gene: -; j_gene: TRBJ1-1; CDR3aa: CATSRVGGFFEAFF; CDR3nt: TGTGCCACCAGCAGAGTAGGGGGATTCTTTGAAGCTTTCTTT
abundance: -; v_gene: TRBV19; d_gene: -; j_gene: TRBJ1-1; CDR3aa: CASSIGESTGSRTEAFF; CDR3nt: TGTGCCAGTAGTATAGGAGAATCCACAGGGTCGCGGACTGAAGCTTTCTTT
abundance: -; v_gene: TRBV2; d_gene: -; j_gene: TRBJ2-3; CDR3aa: CASRYTDTQYF; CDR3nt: TGTGCCAGCAGGTACACAGATACGCAGTATTTT
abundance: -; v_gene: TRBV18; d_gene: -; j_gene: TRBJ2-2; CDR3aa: CASSPNAGVAGELFF; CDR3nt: TGTGCCAGCTCACCTAACGCCGGAGTAGCCGGGGAGCTGTTTTTT
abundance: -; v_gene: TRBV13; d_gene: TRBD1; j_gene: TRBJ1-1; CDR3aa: CASSFGQGGRGAFF; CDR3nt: TGTGCCAGCAGCTTCGGACAGGGGGGCCGGGGAGCTTTCTTT
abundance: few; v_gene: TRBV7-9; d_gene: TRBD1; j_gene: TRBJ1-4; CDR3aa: CASSRGQGEKLFF; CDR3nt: TGTGCCAGCAGCAGGGGACAGGGTGAAAAACTGTTTTTT
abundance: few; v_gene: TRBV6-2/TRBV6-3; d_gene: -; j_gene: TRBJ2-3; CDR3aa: CASSVTSGRLPDTQYF; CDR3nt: TGTGCCAGCAGCGTAACCTCAGGGAGGCTGCCAGATACGCAGTATTTT
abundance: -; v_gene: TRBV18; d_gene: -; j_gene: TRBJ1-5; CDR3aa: CASSGDSNQPQHF; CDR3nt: TGTGCCAGCTCAGGGGACAGCAATCAGCCCCAGCATTTT
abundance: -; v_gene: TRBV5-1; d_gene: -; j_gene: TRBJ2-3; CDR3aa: CASSSPGGTDTQYF; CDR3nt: TGCGCCAGCAGCTCCCCTGGGGGGACAGATACGCAGTATTTT
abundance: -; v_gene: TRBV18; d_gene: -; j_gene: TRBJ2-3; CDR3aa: CASSQSVRGTDTQYF; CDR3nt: TGTGCCAGCTCACAATCGGTCAGGGGAACAGATACGCAGTATTTT
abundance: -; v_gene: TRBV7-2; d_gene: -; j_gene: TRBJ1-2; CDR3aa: CASSGFTGYGYTF; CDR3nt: TGTGCCAGCAGCGGATTTACAGGCTATGGCTACACCTTC
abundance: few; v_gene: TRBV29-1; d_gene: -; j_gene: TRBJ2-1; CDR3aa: CSVDSYNEQFF; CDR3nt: TGCAGCGTTGACAGCTACAATGAGCAGTTCTTC
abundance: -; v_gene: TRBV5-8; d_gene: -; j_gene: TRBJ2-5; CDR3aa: CASPISPTRVFKETQYF; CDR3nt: TGTGCCAGCCCCATTTCCCCAACCCGGGTTTTTAAAGAGACCCAGTACTTC
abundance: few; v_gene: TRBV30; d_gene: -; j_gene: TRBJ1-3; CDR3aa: CAWSPHGYSGNTIYF; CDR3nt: TGTGCCTGGAGCCCCCACGGCTACTCTGGAAACACCATATATTTT
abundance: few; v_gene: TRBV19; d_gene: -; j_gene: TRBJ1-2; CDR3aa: CASSPWGGPGYGYTF; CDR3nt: TGTGCCAGTAGTCCCTGGGGGGGCCCTGGGTATGGCTACACCTTC
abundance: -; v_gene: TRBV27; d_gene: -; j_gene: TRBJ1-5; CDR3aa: CASSFSGNQPQHF; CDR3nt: TGTGCCAGCAGTTTCTCAGGGAATCAGCCCCAGCATTTT
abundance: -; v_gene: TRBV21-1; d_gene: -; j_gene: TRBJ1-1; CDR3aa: CASTPLGEKTEAFF; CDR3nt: TGTGCCAGCACCCCCTTGGGGGAAAAGACTGAAGCTTTCTTT
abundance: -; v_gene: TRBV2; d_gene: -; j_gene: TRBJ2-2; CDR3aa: CASIRISPNTGELFF; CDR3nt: TGTGCCAGCATCCGTATATCGCCGAACACCGGGGAGCTGTTTTTT
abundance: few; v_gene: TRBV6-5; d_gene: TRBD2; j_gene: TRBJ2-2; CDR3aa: CASSLGLAPTGELFF; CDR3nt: TGTGCCAGCAGTCTAGGACTAGCGCCGACCGGGGAGCTGTTTTTT
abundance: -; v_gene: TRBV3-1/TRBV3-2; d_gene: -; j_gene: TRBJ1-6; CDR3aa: CASSRREDSPLHF; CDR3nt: TGTGCCAGCAGCCGTCGGGAGGATTCACCCCTCCACTTT
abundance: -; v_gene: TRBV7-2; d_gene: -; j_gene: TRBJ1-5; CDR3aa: CAVSGTVNQPQHF; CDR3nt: TGTGCCGTTTCCGGGACGGTGAATCAGCCCCAGCATTTT
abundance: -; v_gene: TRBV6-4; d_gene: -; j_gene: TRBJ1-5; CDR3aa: CASRDRHDKSSYSNQPQHF; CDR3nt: TGTGCCAGCAGGGATAGACATGACAAGAGTTCTTATAGCAATCAGCCCCAGCATTTT
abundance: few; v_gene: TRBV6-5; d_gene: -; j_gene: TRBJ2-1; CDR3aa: CASRSSRSYNEQFF; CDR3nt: TGTGCCAGCAGATCCTCCCGCTCCTACAATGAGCAGTTCTTC
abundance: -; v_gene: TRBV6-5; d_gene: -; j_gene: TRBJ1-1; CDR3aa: CASRLGSITEAFF; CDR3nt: TGTGCCAGCAGGTTAGGTTCGATCACTGAAGCTTTCTTT
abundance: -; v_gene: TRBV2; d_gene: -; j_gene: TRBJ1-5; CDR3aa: CASSVRAPNQPQHF; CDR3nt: TGTGCCAGCAGTGTTAGGGCACCAAATCAGCCCCAGCATTTT
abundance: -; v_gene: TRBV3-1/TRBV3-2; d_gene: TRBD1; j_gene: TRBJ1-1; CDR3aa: CASSQWGGTGGGGTEAFF; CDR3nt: TGTGCCAGCAGCCAGTGGGGAGGGACAGGGGGCGGGGGCACTGAAGCTTTCTTT
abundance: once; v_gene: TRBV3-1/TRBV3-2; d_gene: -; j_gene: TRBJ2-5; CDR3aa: CASSQLEETQYF; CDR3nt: TGTGCCAGCAGCCAATTGGAAGAGACCCAGTACTTC
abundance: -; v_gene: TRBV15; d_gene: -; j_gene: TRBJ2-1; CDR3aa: CATSRDGGSYNEQFF; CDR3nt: TGTGCCACCAGCAGAGACGGGGGCTCCTACAATGAGCAGTTCTTC
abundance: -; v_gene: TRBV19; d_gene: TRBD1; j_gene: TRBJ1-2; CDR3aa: CASSASGTGDGYTF; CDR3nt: TGTGCCAGTAGCGCATCCGGGACAGGGGATGGCTACACCTTC
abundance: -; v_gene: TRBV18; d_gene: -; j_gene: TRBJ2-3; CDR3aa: CASSPVWNSSPDTQYF; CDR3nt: TGTGCCAGCTCACCAGTCTGGAATTCGAGTCCGGATACGCAGTATTTT
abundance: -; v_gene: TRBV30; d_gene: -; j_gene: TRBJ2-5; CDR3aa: CAWSTSRETQYF; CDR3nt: TGTGCCTGGAGTACTAGCCGGGAGACCCAGTACTTC
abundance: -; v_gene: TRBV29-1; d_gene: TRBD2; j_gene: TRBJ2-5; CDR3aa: CSVPTSGQETQYF; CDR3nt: TGCAGCGTTCCGACTAGCGGGCAAGAGACCCAGTACTTC
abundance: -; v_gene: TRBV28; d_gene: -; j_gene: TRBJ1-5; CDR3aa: CASSRQVNQPQHF; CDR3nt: TGTGCCAGCAGTAGACAGGTAAATCAGCCCCAGCATTTT
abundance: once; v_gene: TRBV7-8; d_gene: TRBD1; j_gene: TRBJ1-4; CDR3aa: CASSSQGRTGVEKLFF; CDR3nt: TGTGCCAGCAGCTCCCAGGGGAGGACAGGGGTTGAAAAACTGTTTTTT
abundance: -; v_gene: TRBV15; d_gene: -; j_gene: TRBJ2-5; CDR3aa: CATSRDAAKETQYF; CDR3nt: TGTGCCACCAGCAGAGATGCAGCGAAAGAGACCCAGTACTTC
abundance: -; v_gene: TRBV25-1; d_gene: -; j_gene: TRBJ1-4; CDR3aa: CASSVGGGGEAEKLFF; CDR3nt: TGTGCCAGCAGTGTCGGGGGTGGGGGCGAGGCTGAAAAACTGTTTTTT
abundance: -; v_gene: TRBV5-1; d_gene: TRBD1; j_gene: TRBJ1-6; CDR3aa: CASSLAGGTGDSPLHF; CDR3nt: TGCGCCAGCAGCTTGGCCGGGGGGACAGGGGATTCACCCCTCCACTTT
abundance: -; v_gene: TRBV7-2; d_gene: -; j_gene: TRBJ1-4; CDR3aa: CASSLAGVAGEKLFF; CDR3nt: TGTGCCAGCAGCTTAGCAGGGGTAGCGGGTGAAAAACTGTTTTTT
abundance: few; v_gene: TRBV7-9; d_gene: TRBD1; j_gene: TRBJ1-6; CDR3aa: CASSLGTGQNSPLHF; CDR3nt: TGTGCCAGCAGCCTGGGGACAGGGCAAAATTCACCCCTCCACTTT
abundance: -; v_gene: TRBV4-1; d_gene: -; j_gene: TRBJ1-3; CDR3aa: CASSHPGLGNTIYF; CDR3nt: TGCGCCAGCAGCCACCCCGGCCTTGGAAACACCATATATTTT
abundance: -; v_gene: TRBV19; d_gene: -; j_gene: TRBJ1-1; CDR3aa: CASVEGGRIEAFF; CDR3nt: TGTGCCAGTGTCGAGGGGGGAAGGATTGAAGCTTTCTTT
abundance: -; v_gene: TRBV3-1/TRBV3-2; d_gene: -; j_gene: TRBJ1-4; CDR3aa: CASSLPSAGEKLFF; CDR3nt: TGTGCCAGCAGCCTTCCATCGGCGGGTGAAAAACTGTTTTTT
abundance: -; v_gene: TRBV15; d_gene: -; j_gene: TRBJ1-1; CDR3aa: CATSRERGLMSFF; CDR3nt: TGTGCCACCAGCAGAGAACGGGGGCTTATGTCTTTCTTT
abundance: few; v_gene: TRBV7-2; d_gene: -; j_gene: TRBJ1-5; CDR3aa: CASSLGHSLSNQPQHF; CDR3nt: TGTGCCAGCAGCTTAGGACACTCCCTTAGCAATCAGCCCCAGCATTTT
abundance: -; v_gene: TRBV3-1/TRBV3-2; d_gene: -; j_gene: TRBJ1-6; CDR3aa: CASSQVRGGSYNSPLHF; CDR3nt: TGTGCCAGCAGCCAAGTCCGGGGGGGCTCCTATAATTCACCCCTCCACTTT
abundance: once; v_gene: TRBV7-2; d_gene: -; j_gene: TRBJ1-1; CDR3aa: CASSLWETVAFF; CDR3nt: TGTGCCAGCAGCTTATGGGAGACAGTAGCTTTCTTT
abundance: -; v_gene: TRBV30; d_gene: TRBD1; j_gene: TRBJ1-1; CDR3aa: CAWGQGATEAFF; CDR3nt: TGTGCCTGGGGACAGGGGGCGACTGAAGCTTTCTTT
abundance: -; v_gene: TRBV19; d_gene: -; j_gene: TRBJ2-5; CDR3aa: CASKPHHQETQYF; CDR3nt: TGTGCCAGTAAGCCCCACCACCAAGAGACCCAGTACTTC
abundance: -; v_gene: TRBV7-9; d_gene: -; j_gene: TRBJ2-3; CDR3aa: CASSFSGSADTQYF; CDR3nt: TGTGCCAGCAGTTTCAGTGGGTCGGCAGATACGCAGTATTTT